This TCR beta chain was recorded in a study of cytomegalovirus exposure and HLA in healthy donors. General observations from the study: A later analysis reportedly found fewer N-insertions in an Asian-associated ancestry cluster than the approximately 670-donor mean.

Concerning this clone itself: The antigen is not known.

CDR1 and CDR2 (germline): SGDLS, YYNGEE. The CDR3 totals 15 residues. Trimming left V 5 bases short and J 1 base short, with 12 bases between. Primers: 60 Vbeta forward and 13 Jbeta reverse. The repertoire was sequenced with immunoSEQ multiplex PCR; TCRdb's copy has only in-frame clones and lacks some. In the table there are 200,000 to 300,000 clones, over 75% of which are singletons. The rearrangement links TRBV9 to TRBJ2-2, with a tentative D call TRBD2 (6 bases). The sequence was obtained from a boy between 5 and 17 years old in good health and CMV-seronegative. The sample taken for sequencing was PBMCs. The CDR3: CASSPSALNTGELFF. Here the CDR3 DNA reads TGTGCCAGCAGTCCTAGCGCATTGAACACCGGGGAGCTGTTTTTT.